The entry below gives a single T cell receptor (beta chain) sequence along with its context. Its antigen is unknown. No base qualities exist here, and no much larger clone lies one base off it. V and J are truncated by 3 bases and 5 bases respectively, leaving an intervening sequence of 17 bases. From cysteine to phenylalanine, the CDR3 is 15 amino acids long. This entry keeps only the CDR3 DNA: 45 bases, framed from base 1. The germline V gene encodes CDR1 KGHSH and CDR2 LQKENI. The sample originates from a study of blood T cell repertoires in COVID-19 (dated by TCRdb to the early 2020s). Broadly, across the study: Samples from collaborators originated in the United States, Italy and Spain and spanned both the acute and convalescent phases of COVID-19. The material from the prospective study consisted of cDNA or gDNA derived from T cells, B-cell-depleted T cells, or PBMCs. Subjects who had been exposed to COVID-19, were actively infected with it, or had recovered from it provided the deeply sampled blood TCRbeta repertoires that made up the dataset. The repertoires were released in a freely available public database intended as a resource for research on the immune response to SARS-CoV-2. The samples were drawn from two sources: the first 160 participants of the ongoing ImmuneRACE study, and 1,200 or so subjects contributed by 6 global collaborators. Sample metadata almost always included a de-identified subject ID, COVID-19 status, age in years and sex. HLA class I and class II types, where available, came from metadata supplied by the sample provider rather than from assay-based typing.

Participants in the prospective study were enrolled through a virtual design, were aged roughly 18 to 95 years, and lived in fewer than 30 United States geographic areas. Cohort assignment in the prospective study relied on participant-reported clinical history from a screening survey and a study questionnaire. Mobile phlebotomists in the prospective study collected whole blood, serum and a nasopharyngeal or oropharyngeal swab from every participant. Additional blood draws and questionnaires over an approximately 2-month period could optionally be provided by prospective study participants. Blood samples from the prospective study were shipped frozen or at room temperature prior to DNA extraction. What the work shows at the level of the full study, not this receptor alone: Clinical and demographic metadata were provided uncurated, with the amount varying by source and participant.

The immunoSEQ Assay, a bias-controlled multiplex PCR, was used to amplify TCRbeta CDR3 regions from genomic DNA. In the authors' own workflow: The number of nucleated cells in each sample was estimated from the amplification of reference gene primers within the assay. To quantify the absolute abundance of each unique TCRbeta CDR3 rearrangement, sequence reads were collapsed and filtered. For each sample, productive Simpson clonality was calculated as the square root of Simpson's diversity index across productive rearrangements. This is the immuneACCESS table as TCRdb keeps it, with only in-frame sequences that have V and J called. A part of the clones is gone; compared with another copy, unresolved V genes explain less than half, and the rest is unexplained. The V and J calls and clone size were taken over from that table, and D and trimming were inferred from the DNA. For this sample there are approximately 220,000 clones; roughly 89% appear just once. The top ten clones comprise around 2.6% of the sample.

The chain is made from TRBV18 and TRBJ2-7; D gene: possibly TRBD1, on 6 matching bases. The sequence derives from a young woman with acute COVID-19. The source material was PBMCs or T cells enriched from blood (not recorded which). The CDR3 protein is CASSPPDSPDHEQYF. The nucleotides read TGTGCCAGCTCACCGCCGGACAGCCCGGACCACGAGCAGTACTTC.